This T cell receptor (beta chain) was sequenced in a study of shared clonotypes between healthy human individuals. The study's findings and limits: Clonotypes not shared had lower generation probabilities than those common to all four donors. Estimated clonotype richness was generally higher in naive than memory subsets. Rarefaction demonstrated incomplete sorted-subset sequencing despite large depth.

Note on this clone: Its antigen is undetermined.

The CDR3 runs 17 residues. Germline V lookup: CDR1 SQVTM, CDR2 ANQGSEA. Unmatched junction bases numbered 4, after V lost 1 base and J lost 0 bases. CD45RO negativity and positive selection for CCR7 defined naive CD8 cells, a population that excluded terminally differentiated effector memory CD45RA+ cells. The protocol was immunoSEQ multiplex PCR, while the TCRdb copy is restricted to in-frame clones and leaves out a portion. The sample lists around 2,100,000 clones; about 95% were seen once. The V gene is TRBV29-1, the J gene TRBJ2-5; 14 bases align to TRBD2. Sequenced input: naive CD8+ T cells sorted from blood. The sequence came from a man younger than 30 in good health. CDR3 nucleotides: TGCAGCGTTGAAGGACTAGCGGGGGGGGAGAACCAAGAGACCCAGTACTTC. Protein sequence: CSVEGLAGGENQETQYF. The full variable domain, rest sourced from reference TRBV29-1 and TRBJ2-5, is SAVISQKPSRDICQRGTSLTIQCQVDSQVTMMFWYRQQPGQSLTLIATANQGSEATYESGFVIDKFPISRPNLTFSTLTVSNMSPEDSSIYLCSVEGLAGGENQETQYFGPGTRLLVL.